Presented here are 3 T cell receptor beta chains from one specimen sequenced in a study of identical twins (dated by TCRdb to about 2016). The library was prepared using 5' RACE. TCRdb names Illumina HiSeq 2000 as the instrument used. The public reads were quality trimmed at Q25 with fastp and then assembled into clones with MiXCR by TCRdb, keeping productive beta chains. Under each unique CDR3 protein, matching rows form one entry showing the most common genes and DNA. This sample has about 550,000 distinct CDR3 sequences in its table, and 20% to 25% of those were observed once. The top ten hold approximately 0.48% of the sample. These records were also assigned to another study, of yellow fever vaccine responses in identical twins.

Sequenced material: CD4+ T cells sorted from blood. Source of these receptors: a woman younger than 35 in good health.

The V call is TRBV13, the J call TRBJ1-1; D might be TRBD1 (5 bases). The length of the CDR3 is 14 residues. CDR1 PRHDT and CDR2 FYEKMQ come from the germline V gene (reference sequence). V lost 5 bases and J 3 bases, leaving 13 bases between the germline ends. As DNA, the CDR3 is TGTGCCAGCAGCGTGGGGCGCCGGGACACTGAAGCTTTCTTT. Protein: CASSVGRRDTEAFF.

The CDR3 DNA follows: TGCAGTGCTAGAGCCTCGGGACTTAGTGCAGATACGCAGTATTTT. Its translation: CSARASGLSADTQYF. The chain uses TRBV20-1 and TRBJ2-3; tentatively, D is TRBD2 (6 bases). The ends were cut back, 1 base at V and 4 bases at J, with 15 bases in the middle. CDR1 and CDR2 (germline): DFQATT, SNEGSKA (reference sequence). CDR3 length equals 15 residues.

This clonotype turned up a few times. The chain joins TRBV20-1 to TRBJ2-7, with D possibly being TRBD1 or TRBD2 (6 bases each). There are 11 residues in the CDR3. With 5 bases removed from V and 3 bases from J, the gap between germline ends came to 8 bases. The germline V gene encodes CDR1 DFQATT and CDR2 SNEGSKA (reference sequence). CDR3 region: CSAEGGYEQYV. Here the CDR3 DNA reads TGCAGTGCTGAGGGGGGCTACGAGCAGTACGTC.